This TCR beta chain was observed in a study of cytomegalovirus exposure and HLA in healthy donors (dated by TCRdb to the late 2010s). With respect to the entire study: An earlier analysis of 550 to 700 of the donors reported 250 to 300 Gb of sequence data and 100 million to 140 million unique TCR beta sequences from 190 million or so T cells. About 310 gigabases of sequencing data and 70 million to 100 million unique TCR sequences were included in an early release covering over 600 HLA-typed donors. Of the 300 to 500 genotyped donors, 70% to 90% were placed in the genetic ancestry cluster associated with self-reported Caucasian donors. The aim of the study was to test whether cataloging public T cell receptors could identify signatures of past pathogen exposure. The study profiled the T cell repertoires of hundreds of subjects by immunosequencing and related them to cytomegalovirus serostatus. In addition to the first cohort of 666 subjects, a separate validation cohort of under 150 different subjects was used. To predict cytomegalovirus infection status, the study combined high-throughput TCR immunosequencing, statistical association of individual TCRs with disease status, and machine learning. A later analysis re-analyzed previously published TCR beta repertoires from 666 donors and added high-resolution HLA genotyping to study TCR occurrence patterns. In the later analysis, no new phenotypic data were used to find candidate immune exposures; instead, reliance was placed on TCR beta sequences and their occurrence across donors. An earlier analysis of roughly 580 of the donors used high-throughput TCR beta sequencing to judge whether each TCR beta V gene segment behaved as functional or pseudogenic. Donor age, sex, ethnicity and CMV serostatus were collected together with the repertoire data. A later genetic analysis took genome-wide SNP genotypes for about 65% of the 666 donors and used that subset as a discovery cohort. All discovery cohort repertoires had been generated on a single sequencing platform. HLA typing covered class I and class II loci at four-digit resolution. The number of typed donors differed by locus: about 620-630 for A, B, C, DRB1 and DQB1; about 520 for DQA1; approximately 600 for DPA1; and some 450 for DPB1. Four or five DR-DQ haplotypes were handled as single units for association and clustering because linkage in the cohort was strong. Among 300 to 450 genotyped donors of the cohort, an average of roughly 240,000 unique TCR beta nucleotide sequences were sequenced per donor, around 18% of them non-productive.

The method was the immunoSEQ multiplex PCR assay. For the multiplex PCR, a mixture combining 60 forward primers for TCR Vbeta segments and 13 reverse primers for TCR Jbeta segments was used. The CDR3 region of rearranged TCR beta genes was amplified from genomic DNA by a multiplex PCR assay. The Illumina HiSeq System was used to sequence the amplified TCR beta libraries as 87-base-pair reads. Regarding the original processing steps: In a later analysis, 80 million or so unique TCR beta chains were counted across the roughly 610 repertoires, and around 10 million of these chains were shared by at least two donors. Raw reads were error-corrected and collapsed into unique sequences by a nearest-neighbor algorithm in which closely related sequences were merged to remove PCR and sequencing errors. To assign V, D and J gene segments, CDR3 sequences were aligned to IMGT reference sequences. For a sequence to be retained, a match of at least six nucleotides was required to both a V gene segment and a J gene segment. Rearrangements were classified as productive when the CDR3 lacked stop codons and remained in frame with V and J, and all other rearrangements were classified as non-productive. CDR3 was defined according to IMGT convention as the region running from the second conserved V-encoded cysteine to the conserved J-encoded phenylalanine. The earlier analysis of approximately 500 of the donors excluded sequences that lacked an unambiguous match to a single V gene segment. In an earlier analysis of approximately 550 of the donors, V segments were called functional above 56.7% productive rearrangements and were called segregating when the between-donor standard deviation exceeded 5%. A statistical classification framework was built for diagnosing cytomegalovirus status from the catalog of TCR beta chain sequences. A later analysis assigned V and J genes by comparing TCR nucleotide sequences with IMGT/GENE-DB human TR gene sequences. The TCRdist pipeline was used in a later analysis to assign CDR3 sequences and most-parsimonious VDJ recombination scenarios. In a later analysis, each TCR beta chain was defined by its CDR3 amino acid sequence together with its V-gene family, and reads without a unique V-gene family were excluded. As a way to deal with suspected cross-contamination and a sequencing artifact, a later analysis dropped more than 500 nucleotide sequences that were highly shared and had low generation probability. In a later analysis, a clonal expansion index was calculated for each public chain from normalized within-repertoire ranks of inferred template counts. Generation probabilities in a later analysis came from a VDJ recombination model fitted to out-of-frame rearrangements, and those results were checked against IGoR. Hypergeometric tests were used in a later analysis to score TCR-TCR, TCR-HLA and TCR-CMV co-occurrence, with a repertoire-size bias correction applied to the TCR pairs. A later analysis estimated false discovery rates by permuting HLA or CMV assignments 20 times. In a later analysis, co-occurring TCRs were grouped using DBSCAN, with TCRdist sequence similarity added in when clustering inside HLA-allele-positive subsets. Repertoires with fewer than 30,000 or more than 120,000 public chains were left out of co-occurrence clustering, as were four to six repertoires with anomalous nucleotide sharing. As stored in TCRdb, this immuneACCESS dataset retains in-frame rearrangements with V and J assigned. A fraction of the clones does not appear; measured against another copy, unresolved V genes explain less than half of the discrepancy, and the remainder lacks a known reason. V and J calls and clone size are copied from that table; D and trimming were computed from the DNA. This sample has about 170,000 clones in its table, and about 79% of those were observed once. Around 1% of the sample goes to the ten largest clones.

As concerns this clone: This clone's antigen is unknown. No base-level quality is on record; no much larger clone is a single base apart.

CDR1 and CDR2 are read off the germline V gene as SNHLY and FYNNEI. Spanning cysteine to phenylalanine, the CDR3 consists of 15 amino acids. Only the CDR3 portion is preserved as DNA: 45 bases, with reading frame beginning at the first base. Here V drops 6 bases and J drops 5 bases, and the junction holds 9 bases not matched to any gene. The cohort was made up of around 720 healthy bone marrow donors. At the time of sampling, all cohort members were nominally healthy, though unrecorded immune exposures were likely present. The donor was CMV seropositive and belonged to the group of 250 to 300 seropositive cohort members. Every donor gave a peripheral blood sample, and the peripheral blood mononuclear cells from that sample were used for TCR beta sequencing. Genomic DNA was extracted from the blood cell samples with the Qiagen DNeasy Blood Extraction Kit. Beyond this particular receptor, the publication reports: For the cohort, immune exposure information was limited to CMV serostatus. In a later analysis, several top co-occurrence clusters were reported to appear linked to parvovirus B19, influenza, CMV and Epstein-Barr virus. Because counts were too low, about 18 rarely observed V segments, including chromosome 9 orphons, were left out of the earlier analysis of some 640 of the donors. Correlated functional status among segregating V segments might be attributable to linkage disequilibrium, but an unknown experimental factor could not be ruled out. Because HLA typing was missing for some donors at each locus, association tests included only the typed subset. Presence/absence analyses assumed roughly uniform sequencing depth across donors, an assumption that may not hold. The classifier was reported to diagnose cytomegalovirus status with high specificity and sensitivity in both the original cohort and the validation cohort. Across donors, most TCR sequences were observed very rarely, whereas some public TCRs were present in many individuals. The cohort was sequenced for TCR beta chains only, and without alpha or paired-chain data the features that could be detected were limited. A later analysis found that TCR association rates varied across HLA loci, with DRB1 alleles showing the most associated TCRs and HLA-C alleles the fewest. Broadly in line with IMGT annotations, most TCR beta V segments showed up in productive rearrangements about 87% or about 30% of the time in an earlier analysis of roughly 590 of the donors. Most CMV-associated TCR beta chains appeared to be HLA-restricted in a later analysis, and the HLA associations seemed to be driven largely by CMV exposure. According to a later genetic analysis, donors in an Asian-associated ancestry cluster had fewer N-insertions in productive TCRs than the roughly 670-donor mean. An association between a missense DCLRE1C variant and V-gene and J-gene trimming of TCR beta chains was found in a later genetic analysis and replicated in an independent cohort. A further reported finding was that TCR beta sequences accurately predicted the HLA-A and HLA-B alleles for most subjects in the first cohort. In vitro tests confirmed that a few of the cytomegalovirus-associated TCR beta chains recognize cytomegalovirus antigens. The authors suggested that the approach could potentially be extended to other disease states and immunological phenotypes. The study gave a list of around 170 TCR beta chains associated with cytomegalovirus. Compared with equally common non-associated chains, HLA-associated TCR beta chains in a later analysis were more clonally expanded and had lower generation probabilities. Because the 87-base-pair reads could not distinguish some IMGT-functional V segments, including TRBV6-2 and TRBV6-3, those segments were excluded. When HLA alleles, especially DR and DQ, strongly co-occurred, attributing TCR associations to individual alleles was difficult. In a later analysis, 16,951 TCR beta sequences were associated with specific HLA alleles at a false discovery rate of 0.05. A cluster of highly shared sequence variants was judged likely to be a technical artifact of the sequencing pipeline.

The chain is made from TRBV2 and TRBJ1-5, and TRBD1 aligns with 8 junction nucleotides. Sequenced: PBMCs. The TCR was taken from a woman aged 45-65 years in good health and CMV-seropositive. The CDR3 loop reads CASSTGTGNYQPQHF. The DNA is TGTGCCAGCAGCACCGGGACAGGCAACTATCAGCCCCAGCATTTT.